This T cell receptor beta chain derives from a study of blood T cell repertoires in COVID-19 (TCRdb year 2020). In the study overall: Samples from collaborators originated in the United States, Italy and Spain and spanned both the acute and convalescent phases of COVID-19. The prospective study material was composed of cDNA or gDNA derived from T cells, B-cell-depleted T cells, or PBMCs. Subjects who had been exposed to COVID-19, were actively infected with it, or had recovered from it provided the deeply sampled blood TCRbeta repertoires that made up the dataset. A freely available public database, intended as a resource for researchers studying the immune response to SARS-CoV-2, is where the repertoires were released. Samples were obtained from the ongoing ImmuneRACE study (first 160 participants) and from 1,254 subjects provided by 6 global collaborators. Sample metadata almost always included a de-identified subject ID, COVID-19 status, age in years and sex. HLA class I and class II types, where available, came from metadata supplied by the sample provider rather than from assay-based typing.

Regarding this clone: There is no known antigen for this receptor. No base-level quality is on record; no much larger clone is a single base apart.

V drops 0 bases and J drops 8 bases, leaving 11 bases in between. The CDR3 goes from the cysteine to the phenylalanine over 14 residues. Only CDR3 DNA is held: 42 bases, read in frame from base 1. CDR1 and CDR2 (SGHRS, YFSETQ) derive from the germline V gene. Collaborating institutions collected whole blood in K2EDTA tubes following their own protocols. Collaborator samples were shipped for TCRbeta analysis as frozen whole blood, isolated PBMCs, or DNA extracted from either sample type. Summary of the overall study and its limitations: Clinical and demographic metadata were provided uncurated, with the amount varying by source and participant.

TCRbeta CDR3 regions were amplified from genomic DNA using the immunoSEQ Assay, a bias-controlled multiplex PCR. Regarding the original processing steps: Nucleated cell counts per sample were estimated from amplification of reference gene primers within the assay. Sequence reads were collapsed and filtered to measure the absolute abundance of every unique TCRbeta CDR3 rearrangement. For each sample, productive Simpson clonality was calculated as the square root of Simpson's diversity index over productive rearrangements. Drawn from immuneACCESS, this table holds only the in-frame rearrangements with V and J called that TCRdb kept. Clones are partly lost; checked studies trace under half to an unresolved V gene and leave the rest unexplained. V and J calls plus clone size are reproduced from that table; the DNA served to infer D and trimming. For this sample there are about 140,000 clones; about 88% appear just once. Roughly 5.4% of the sample comes from the top ten.

The rearrangement joined TRBV5-1 to TRBJ1-4; TRBD1 is perhaps the D gene, given 5 matching bases. Sequencing was done on a sample of peripheral blood. This TCR came from a human donor in a cohort sampled during active COVID-19. DNA sequence: TGCGCCAGCAGCTTGGCCGGGGGATCGGAAAAACTGTTTTTT. Translated, it gives CASSLAGGSEKLFF.